This T cell receptor (beta chain) was captured by sequencing in a study of shared clonotypes between healthy human individuals. Study-level results: Naive subsets generally had larger estimated richness than memory subsets.

Concerning this clone: As yet, its antigen is unknown. Within the sample, other DNA sequences also encode this same CDR3.

Using immunoSEQ multiplex PCR, the repertoire was profiled, and TCRdb retains in-frame clones only, with some absent. The sample holds roughly 2 million clones, less than 95% seen once. The CDR3 consists of 14 residues. V gave up 0 bases and J gave up 5 bases, with 11 bases separating them. Germline V lookup: CDR1 SGDLS, CDR2 YYNGEE. Naive CD8 cells were CD45RO-negative, positively selected for CCR7, excluding terminally differentiated effector memory CD45RA+ cells. The receptor's source is a man aged 18 to 35 in good health. This sequence joins TRBV9 and TRBJ2-5; D is possibly TRBD2 (6 bases). The sample taken for sequencing was naive CD8+ T cells sorted from blood. CDR3 sequence reads: CASSVDGAGETQYF. As DNA, the CDR3 is TGTGCCAGCAGCGTAGACGGGGCGGGGGAGACCCAGTACTTC.